The 4 T cell receptor beta chains given below trace back to one sample, sequenced in a study of cytomegalovirus exposure and HLA in healthy donors. Amplification used 60 Vbeta primers and 13 Jbeta primers. Profiled with immunoSEQ multiplex PCR; TCRdb holds only in-frame clones, not every one. Seen here are some 45,000 clones, 45% to 65% observed once, and the top ten hold roughly an eighth. The source material was PBMCs. Source of these receptors: a human donor in good health.

This clone was picked up a small number of times. V usage is TRBV7-2 and J usage is TRBJ1-2, with 9 nucleotides matching TRBD1. The CDR3 runs to 15 residues. Germline V CDR1 and CDR2: SGHTA, FQGNSA. V gave up 1 base and J gave up 4 bases; unmatched junction bases: 4. The CDR3 DNA follows: TGTGCCAGCAGCTTAGGGACAGGGGATCTCTATGGCTACACCTTC. Its protein is CASSLGTGDLYGYTF.

This clone was picked up a small number of times. The chain couples TRBV6-1 to TRBJ2-1, with 8 bases lining up with TRBD2. The junction had 4 bases not matched to a gene; V was cut back by 8 bases and J by 7 bases. Germline V gene sequence: CDR1 MNHNS, CDR2 SASEGT. The CDR3 has 12 residues. CDR3 bases: TGTGCCAGCGGACTAGCTCGTAATGAGCAGTTCTTC. It is translated as CASGLARNEQFF.

This clone was seen a few times. The chain couples TRBV18 to TRBJ1-4, with D possibly matching TRBD1 (5 bases). The CDR3 spans 15 residues. Germline CDR1 is KGHSH and CDR2 is LQKENI. The V gene lost 3 bases and the J gene lost 4 bases, with 12 bases spanning the gap. For the CDR3, the DNA is TGTGCCAGCTCACCCTCGATCAGGGTTAATGAAAAACTGTTTTTT. This translates into CASSPSIRVNEKLFF.

The chain is built from TRBV9 and TRBJ2-1; weak D call: TRBD2 (6 bases). Germline loops: CDR1 SGDLS, CDR2 YYNGEE. This CDR3 spans 15 amino acids. Trimming took 0 bases from V and 9 from J, leaving 16 bases between them. The chain's CDR3 is CASSVGVAGNSEQFF. The CDR3 DNA reads TGTGCCAGCAGCGTAGGGGTGGCGGGAAACTCTGAGCAGTTCTTC.